A selection of T cell receptor beta chains follows, all from one sample in a study of blood T cell repertoires in COVID-19. TCRdb keeps only in-frame clones here, not all; method: immunoSEQ multiplex PCR. The sample holds about 200,000 clones, more than 75% seen once. The sequenced sample was peripheral blood. These receptors all come from a man aged 55 to 70 who had recovered from COVID-19. Both conserved end residues are part of each CDR3. The order of the fields is V gene, J gene, D gene, clone size, CDR3 DNA, CDR3 protein. D genes are given only for firm matches. Clone size is shown for a subset of rows, as once, few, many or a class of expanded clone.

TRBV9	TRBJ2-2	NA	NA	TGTGCCAGCAGCATAACCCCGGGGACCGGGGAGCTGTTTTTT	CASSITPGTGELFF
TRBV12-5	TRBJ2-7	TRBD1	NA	TGTGCTAGTGGTTTCCCCGACAGGGGCTCCTACGAGCAGTACTTC	CASGFPDRGSYEQYF
TRBV30	TRBJ2-1	NA	NA	TGTGCCTGGAGTGTACAGCATGAGCAGTTCTTC	CAWSVQHEQFF
TRBV10-3	TRBJ1-1	TRBD1	NA	TGTGCCATCAGTGGGGGACAGGACACTGAAGCTTTCTTT	CAISGGQDTEAFF
TRBV21-1	TRBJ2-1	NA	NA	TGTGCCAGCAGCAAAGGAGAGGGGACTAGCGGGGCCCCGTCCTACAATGAGCAGTTCTTC	CASSKGEGTSGAPSYNEQFF
TRBV11-2	TRBJ2-5	TRBD2	NA	TGTGCCAGCAGCTTAGGGGGACTAGTGGGGGAGACCCAGTACTTC	CASSLGGLVGETQYF
TRBV28	TRBJ1-5	NA	NA	TGTGCCACCCGGGGGGGGGCAAATCAGCCCCAGCATTTT	CATRGGANQPQHF
TRBV11-2	TRBJ1-2	NA	NA	TGTGCCAGCAGCTCCCAGGGGCAGACGGCGAGAACCTTC	CASSSQGQTARTF
TRBV5-1	TRBJ2-3	NA	NA	TGCGCCAGCAGCTTGGAACAGGGGACTTCAGATACGCAGTATTTT	CASSLEQGTSDTQYF
TRBV15	TRBJ1-4	TRBD1	NA	TGTGCCACCCAGGGGGCGCGGATCGCTGAAAAACTGTTTTTT	CATQGARIAEKLFF
TRBV18	TRBJ1-2	NA	NA	TGTGCCAGCTCACCTCAATCTCTAGCAGAGTATGGCTACACCTTC	CASSPQSLAEYGYTF
TRBV5-1	TRBJ1-5	TRBD1	NA	TGCGCCAGCAGCCCCGGGACAGGTAGCAATCAGCCCCAGCATTTT	CASSPGTGSNQPQHF
TRBV19	TRBJ1-2	NA	NA	TGTGCCAGTAGTATTCAGGGGAAGGTCTATGGCTACACCTTC	CASSIQGKVYGYTF
TRBV6-6	TRBJ2-1	NA	NA	TGTGCCAGCAGTTACCCCAAGACGGGGATATACAATGAGCAGTTCTTC	CASSYPKTGIYNEQFF
TRBV10-3	TRBJ2-3	NA	NA	TGTGCCATCAGTGAGTCGATAGGACTGACAGATACGCAGTATTTT	CAISESIGLTDTQYF
TRBV6-5	TRBJ1-1	TRBD1	NA	TGTGCCAGCAGGCAGGGACAGGGGAACACTGAAGCTTTCTTT	CASRQGQGNTEAFF
TRBV6-5	TRBJ1-3	NA	NA	TGTGCCAGCGGCCCGAACTCTGGAAACACCATATATTTT	CASGPNSGNTIYF
TRBV9	TRBJ2-2	NA	NA	TGTGCCAGCAGCGTAGCGGGGAGTACTAGGAACACCGGGGAGCTGTTTTTT	CASSVAGSTRNTGELFF
TRBV7-2	TRBJ1-5	TRBD1	NA	TGTGCCAGCAGCCAGACAGGGTCGTTTGAAGGCAATCAGCCCCAGCATTTT	CASSQTGSFEGNQPQHF
TRBV30	TRBJ2-3	TRBD2	NA	TGTGCCTGGACCCCGGGACTAGCGGGTACAGATACGCAGTATTTT	CAWTPGLAGTDTQYF
TRBV11-3	TRBJ1-6	NA	NA	TGTGCCAGCAGCTCCGACAGGTCTTCACCCCTCCACTTT	CASSSDRSSPLHF
TRBV19	TRBJ1-1	TRBD1	once	TGTGCCAGTAGGCCCGGGACAGTTAATCCCAGAAACACTGAAGCTTTCTTT	CASRPGTVNPRNTEAFF